This T cell receptor beta chain is drawn from a study of T cell responses to AZD1222 COVID-19 vaccine. General study results and limits: Baseline serostatus was positive in only six AZD1222 recipients. No day 14 peak samples; only post-peak repertoires were characterized.

TCRdb's copy holds only in-frame clones and misses some; the assay was immunoSEQ multiplex PCR. The table records 150,000 to 200,000 clones, about 91% of them present only once. This clone appeared a single time. Its antigen is unidentified. This clonotype originated in an adult in good health. Sequences were derived from peripheral blood, sampled on day 0 of AZD1222 vaccination.

The CDR3 sequence: CASSSWTGEEAFF. In DNA form, the CDR3 reads TGTGCCAGCAGCTCCTGGACAGGGGAGGAAGCTTTCTTT. The genes are TRBV7-6 and TRBJ1-1; 9 nucleotides align to TRBD1. V trimming: 4 bases; J trimming: 8 bases; junction bases outside the gene matches: 5. The CDR3 is 13 amino acids. Germline loops: CDR1 SGHVS, CDR2 FNYEAQ.